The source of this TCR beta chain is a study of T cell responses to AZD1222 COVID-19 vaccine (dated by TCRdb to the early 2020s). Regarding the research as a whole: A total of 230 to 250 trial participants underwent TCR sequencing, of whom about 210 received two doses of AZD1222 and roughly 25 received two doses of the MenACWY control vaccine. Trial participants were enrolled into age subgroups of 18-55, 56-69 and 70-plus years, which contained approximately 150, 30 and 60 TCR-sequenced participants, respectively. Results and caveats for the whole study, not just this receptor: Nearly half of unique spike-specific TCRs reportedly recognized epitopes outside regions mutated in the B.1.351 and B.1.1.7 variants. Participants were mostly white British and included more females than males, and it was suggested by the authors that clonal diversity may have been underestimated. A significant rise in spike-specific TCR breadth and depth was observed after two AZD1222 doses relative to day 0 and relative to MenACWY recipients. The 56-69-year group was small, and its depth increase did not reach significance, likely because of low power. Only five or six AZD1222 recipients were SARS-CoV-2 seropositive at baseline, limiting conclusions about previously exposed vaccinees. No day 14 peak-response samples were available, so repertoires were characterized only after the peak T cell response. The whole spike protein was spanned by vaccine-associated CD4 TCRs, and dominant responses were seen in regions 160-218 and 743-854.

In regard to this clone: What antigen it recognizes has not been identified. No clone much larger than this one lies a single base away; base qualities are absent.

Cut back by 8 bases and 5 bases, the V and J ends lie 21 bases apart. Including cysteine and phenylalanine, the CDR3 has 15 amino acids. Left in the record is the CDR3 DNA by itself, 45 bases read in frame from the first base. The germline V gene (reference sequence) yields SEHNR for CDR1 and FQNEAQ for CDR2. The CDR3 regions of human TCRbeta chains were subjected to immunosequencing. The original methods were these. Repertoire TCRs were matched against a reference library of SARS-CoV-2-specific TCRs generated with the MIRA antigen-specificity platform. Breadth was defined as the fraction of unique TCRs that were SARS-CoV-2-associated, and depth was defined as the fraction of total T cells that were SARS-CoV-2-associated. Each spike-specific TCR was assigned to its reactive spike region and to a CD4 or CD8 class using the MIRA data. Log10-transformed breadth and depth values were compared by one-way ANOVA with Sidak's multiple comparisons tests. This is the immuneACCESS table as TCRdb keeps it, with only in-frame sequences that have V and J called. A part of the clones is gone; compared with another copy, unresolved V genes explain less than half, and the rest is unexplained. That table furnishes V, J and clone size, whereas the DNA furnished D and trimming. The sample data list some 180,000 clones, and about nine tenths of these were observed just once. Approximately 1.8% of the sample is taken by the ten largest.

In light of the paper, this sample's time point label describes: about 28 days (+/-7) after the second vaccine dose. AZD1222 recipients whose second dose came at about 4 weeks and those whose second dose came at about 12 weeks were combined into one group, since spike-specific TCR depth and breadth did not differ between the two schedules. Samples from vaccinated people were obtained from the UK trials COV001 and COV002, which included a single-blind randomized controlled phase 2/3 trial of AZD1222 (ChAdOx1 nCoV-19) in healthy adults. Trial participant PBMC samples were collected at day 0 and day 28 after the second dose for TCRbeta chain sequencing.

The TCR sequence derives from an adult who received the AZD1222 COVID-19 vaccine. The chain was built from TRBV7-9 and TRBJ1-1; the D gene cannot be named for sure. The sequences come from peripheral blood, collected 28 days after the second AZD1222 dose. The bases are TGTGCCAGCGACCCGCCTCGGCAGGATGGGACTGAAGCTTTCTTT. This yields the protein CASDPPRQDGTEAFF.